This passage covers 4 T cell receptor beta chains from one sample sequenced in a study of lymphopenia after photon versus proton radiotherapy. Libraries were prepared by immunoSEQ multiplex PCR; TCRdb keeps only in-frame clonotypes and omits some of them. This table has more than 70,000 clones, 80% to 90% appearing once. This specimen consisted of peripheral blood, obtained from a patient treated with proton-based radiotherapy. The source is a man in his 60s with pancreatic cancer.

This chain connects TRBV30 to TRBJ2-5; D is unclear. V gave up 2 bases and J gave up 5 bases, with 6 bases separating them. Germline CDR1 GTSNPN, CDR2 SVGIG (reference sequence). The CDR3 has 11 residues. The CDR3 spells CAWSRSETQYF. The CDR3 coding sequence is TGTGCCTGGAGTCGTTCTGAGACCCAGTACTTC. Complete variable domain (other parts from reference TRBV30 and TRBJ2-5): SQTIHQWPATLVQPVGSPLSLECTVEGTSNPNLYWYRQAAGRGLQLLFYSVGIGQISSEVPQNLSASRPQDRQFILSSKKLLLSDSGFYLCAWSRSETQYFGPGTRLLVL.

The chain is built from TRBV25-1 and TRBJ2-5; no reliable D call. This CDR3 has 14 amino acids. Trimming removed 1 base at V and 4 bases at J, with 10 bases between. Looked up from germline, CDR1 is MGHDK and CDR2 is SYGVNS. For the CDR3, the DNA is TGTGCCAGCAGTGAATTTAGGCCTGGAGAGACCCAGTACTTC. This gives the protein CASSEFRPGETQYF.

The chain combines TRBV7-9 with TRBJ1-4; 7 bases are shared with TRBD1. CDR1 is SEHNR and CDR2 is FQNEAQ in the germline V gene (reference sequence). CDR3 length: 16 residues. The V and J ends lost 1 base and 8 bases, in that order; junction bases with no gene match: 10. The CDR3 loop reads CASSLDGTRGQEKLFF. DNA of the CDR3: TGTGCCAGCAGCTTAGACGGGACTCGGGGACAGGAAAAACTGTTTTTT.

The chain is built from TRBV18 and TRBJ1-2, with D maybe TRBD1 (5 bases). Per germline, CDR1 KGHSH and CDR2 LQKENI. This CDR3 is 14 amino acids long. Trimming cost V 3 bases and J 0 bases, with 8 bases left between them. The DNA of the CDR3 is TGTGCCAGCTCACCGGGGCAGCCTAACTATGGCTACACCTTC. Amino acid sequence: CASSPGQPNYGYTF. Full variable domain (remainder filled in from reference TRBV18 and TRBJ1-2): NAGVMQNPRHLVRRRGQEARLRCSPMKGHSHVYWYRQLPEEGLKFMVYLQKENIIDESGMPKERFSAEFPKEGPSILRIQQVVRGDSAAYFCASSPGQPNYGYTFGSGTRLTVV.